This T cell receptor beta chain was profiled in a study of human T cells and chemical hapten exposure. A single record per CDR3 protein comes from TCRdb applying MiXCR to the RACE reads. The sample lists 330,000 or so distinct CDR3 sequences; 6% to 7% were seen once. Time point reported: patch test 2, 6 weeks after DPC sensitization. The treatment: therapeutic diphenylcyclopropenone sensitization with weekly scalp DPC. Trimming pared 6 bases from V and 4 bases from J, leaving 19 bases between. Germline V gene lookup returns CDR1 MNHEY and CDR2 SVGEGT. This CDR3 is built from 15 residues. This sequence originates from a woman under 30 with alopecia areata. Some clones in this sample may be carry-over from other donors' samples. V is TRBV6-2 or TRBV6-3 and J is TRBJ2-7; perhaps TRBD2 as D (6 bases). Sequenced here: whole blood, sampled in connection with sensitization to the hapten diphenylcyclopropenone (DPC). CDR3 in amino acids: CASRGAGTAEYEQYF. In DNA form, the CDR3 reads TGTGCCAGCAGGGGCGCCGGGACTGCCGAGTACGAGCAGTACTTC.